This entry lists 17 T cell receptor beta chains sequenced from one sample in a study of regulatory T cells in long-lasting Graves disease. Library construction for TCR beta used iRepertoire HTBI primers and Arm-PCR of CDR3 regions. TCRdb used MiXCR to reprocess the multiplex PCR reads, holding one entry per CDR3 protein. The sample has approximately 400,000 distinct CDR3 sequences, just under 15% seen once. Time point of the sample: newly diagnosed GD, antithyroid drugs for less than 3 months. PBMCs were the source of the RNA used for TCR sequencing. Another study also made use of these data, one on T cells in Graves' hyperthyroidism and ophthalmopathy.

Source: peripheral blood mononuclear cells (PBMCs), taken at new diagnosis, from a patient treated with antithyroid drugs. Every receptor here comes from a woman under 40 with Graves disease.

V is TRBV18 and J is TRBJ2-1; D ambiguous. V lost 1 base, J lost 0 bases, and 13 bases lay in between. Germline lookup yields CDR1 KGHSH and CDR2 LQKENI. The CDR3 is 17 amino acids. In DNA form, the CDR3 reads TGTGCCAGCTCACCACTTTATCGACCGGTCTCCTACAATGAGCAGTTCTTC. Its translation: CASSPLYRPVSYNEQFF.

The rearrangement links TRBV24-1 to TRBJ2-2; unclear D gene. The V and J ends lost 6 bases and 3 bases respectively, with 4 bases between them. The germline CDR1 and CDR2 sequences are KGHDR and SFDVKD. This CDR3 region has 12 residues. Here the CDR3 DNA reads TGTGCCACCAGTCCTGACACCGGGGAGCTGTTTTTT. It yields the protein CATSPDTGELFF.

This sequence joins TRBV20-1 and TRBJ2-1; TRBD2 agrees at 8 bases. The CDR3 extends over 14 amino acids. Germline-derived CDR1 and CDR2 are DFQATT and SNEGSKA (reference sequence). The trim removed 0 bases at V and 9 bases at J, leaving 7 bases unmatched. The DNA for the CDR3 is TGCAGTGCTAGAGAGGAGCGGGAGATTCCTGAGCAGTTCTTC. Its translation: CSAREEREIPEQFF.

This clonotype was detected only a few times. The J gene is TRBJ1-3, the V gene TRBV2; no clear D gene. V shed 6 bases and J shed 6 bases, with 9 bases lying between them. Per germline, CDR1 SNHLY and CDR2 FYNNEI. This CDR3 spans 12 amino acids. Written as DNA, the CDR3 is TGTGCCAGCAGGGAGCCCGAAAACACCATATATTTT. Encoded protein: CASREPENTIYF.

This clonotype was detected many times. This chain uses TRBV3-1 with TRBJ1-1; D ambiguous. The CDR3 is 13 residues long. Germline values: CDR1 LGHDT, CDR2 YNNKEL (reference sequence). Trimming shortened V by 1 base and J by 8 bases, and 11 bases separated the two germline ends. CDR3 sequence: CASSQAPRLEAFF. The CDR3 nucleotides are TGTGCCAGCAGCCAAGCCCCTCGCCTAGAAGCTTTCTTT.

This clonotype was seen many times. The V gene is TRBV12-3 or TRBV12-4, the J gene TRBJ2-5; 7 bases agree with TRBD2. CDR3 length: 15 amino acids. The trim removed 6 bases at V and 5 bases at J, leaving 12 bases unmatched. The CDR3 protein is CASRYRGGSGETQYF. CDR3 coding DNA: TGTGCCAGCAGATATAGAGGCGGGAGTGGGGAGACCCAGTACTTC.

The chain employs TRBV6-2 or TRBV6-3 and TRBJ2-7; no clear D gene. CDR3 size: 13 residues. The V and J ends lost 6 bases and 3 bases respectively, with 12 bases between them. The germline V gene encodes CDR1 MNHEY and CDR2 SVGEGT. CDR3 amino acids: CASSPAVIYEQYF. The CDR3 bases are TGTGCCAGCAGCCCGGCCGTGATCTACGAGCAGTACTTC.

This clonotype was seen at least ten times. This chain links TRBV5-1 with TRBJ2-4; tentatively, D is TRBD1 or TRBD2 (5 bases each). This CDR3 has 16 amino acids. Germline CDR1 SGHRS, CDR2 YFSETQ. Trimming removed 1 base at V and 10 bases at J, with 21 bases between. The CDR3 sequence is CASSLSGTGSVRIQYF. The CDR3, as DNA: TGCGCCAGCAGCTTGAGCGGAACAGGTTCTGTCCGGATTCAGTACTTC. The full variable domain, with the rest looked up from reference TRBV5-1 and TRBJ2-4, is KAGVTQTPRYLIKTRGQQVTLSCSPISGHRSVSWYQQTPGQGLQFLFEYFSETQRNKGNFPGRFSGRQFSNSRSEMNVSTLELGDSALYLCASSLSGTGSVRIQYFGAGTRLSVL.

This clonotype was counted at least ten times. The chain has TRBV5-1 and TRBJ2-7, with 8 bases that match TRBD1. The CDR3 length is 14 residues. Losses at the gene ends were 3 bases for V and 3 bases for J; bases not matched to a gene: 5. The germline V gene has CDR1 SGHRS and CDR2 YFSETQ. The CDR3 DNA follows: TGCGCCAGCAGCTCCCTACAGGGGGACTACGAGCAGTACTTC. Its protein is CASSSLQGDYEQYF.

This chain connects TRBV29-1 to TRBJ2-3; 7 positions agree with TRBD2. CDR1 and CDR2 from the germline V gene are SQVTM and ANQGSEA. The V gene end was trimmed by 6 bases and the J gene end by 6 bases; junction bases not matched to a gene: 15. The CDR3 runs 15 residues. The CDR3 protein is CSVLRSSGWFDTQYF. The CDR3, as DNA: TGCAGCGTCCTCCGGAGTAGCGGGTGGTTTGATACGCAGTATTTT.

This rearrangement joins TRBV30 to TRBJ1-2; no reliable D call. This CDR3 region has 13 residues. V gave up 2 bases and J gave up 4 bases, with 11 bases separating them. CDR1 and CDR2 (germline): GTSNPN, SVGIG (reference sequence). CDR3 bases: TGTGCCTGGAGTCTAGGGCCCCGCTATGGCTACACCTTC. Amino acids: CAWSLGPRYGYTF.

The table lists this clonotype with many counts. V gene TRBV2 combines with J gene TRBJ2-5; D possibly corresponds to TRBD2 (6 bases). Germline V gene lookup returns CDR1 SNHLY and CDR2 FYNNEI. The CDR3 is made up of 14 amino acids. V lost 6 bases and J lost 4, with 15 bases in between. The CDR3 reads CASRTGKAGETQYF. The CDR3 DNA reads as TGTGCCAGCAGAACGGGAAAAGCGGGAGAGACCCAGTACTTC.

This clonotype was recorded many times. The chain couples TRBV20-1 to TRBJ2-5, with D hard to call. The V and J ends lost 3 bases and 0 bases respectively, with 11 bases between them. This CDR3 comprises 14 residues. The germline V gene encodes CDR1 DFQATT and CDR2 SNEGSKA (reference sequence). CDR3 sequence: CSASPITYQETQYF. CDR3 in DNA: TGCAGTGCTAGCCCTATTACGTACCAAGAGACCCAGTACTTC.

CDR3 nucleotides: TGTGCCAGCAGTTTAGGCAGTTCAGGCAAACTCGAAAACATTCAGTACTTC. It translates to CASSLGSSGKLENIQYF. The gene calls are TRBV28 and TRBJ2-4; no definite D call. Germline V gene data show CDR1 as MDHEN and CDR2 as SYDVKM. CDR3 size: 17 residues. The germline V and J ends were trimmed by 2 bases and 5 bases, with 19 bases remaining between them.

This clonotype was counted many times. The gene calls are TRBV5-1 and TRBJ2-1; 10 nucleotides align to TRBD2. Unmatched junction bases numbered 6, after V lost 1 base and J lost 5 bases. This CDR3 is 16 amino acids long. Germline CDR1 and CDR2: SGHRS and YFSETQ. This CDR3 is CASSLIGTSVNNEQFF. As DNA, the CDR3 is TGCGCCAGCAGCTTGATCGGGACTAGCGTAAACAATGAGCAGTTCTTC.

There are many counts of this clonotype. V gene TRBV3-1 combines with J gene TRBJ2-7; no clear D. V was shortened by 2 bases and J by 2 bases, with 13 bases between the two germline ends. This CDR3 is 15 amino acids long. The germline CDR1 and CDR2 sequences are LGHDT and YNNKEL (reference sequence). Here the CDR3 DNA reads TGTGCCAGCAGCCAAAGTCATGGAAAAGCCTACGAGCAGTACTTC. Translation: CASSQSHGKAYEQYF.

This clonotype was detected ten times or more. The chain uses TRBV2 and TRBJ2-7; 13 bases align to TRBD2. This CDR3 comprises 14 residues. Germline CDR1 is SNHLY and CDR2 is FYNNEI. V lost 6 bases, J lost 4 bases, and 3 bases stayed unmatched. CDR3: CASRGLAGKYEQYF. CDR3 DNA: TGTGCCAGCAGGGGACTAGCGGGAAAGTACGAGCAGTACTTC.